Below are 12 T cell receptor beta chains sequenced from a single sample in a study of cytomegalovirus exposure and HLA in healthy donors. Primers for the PCR totalled 60 Vbeta and 13 Jbeta. The data were produced by immunoSEQ multiplex PCR, yet TCRdb's version contains in-frame clones alone and is incomplete. The sample lists tens of thousands of clones; around 74% were seen once. Sequencing input: PBMCs. The source of these receptors is a male donor in good health and CMV-seropositive.

The chain recombines TRBV18 with TRBJ2-7, with D possibly being TRBD1 (5 bases). Germline CDR1 KGHSH, CDR2 LQKENI. V was cut by 4 bases and J by 3 bases, with 16 bases left in between. This CDR3 has 15 residues. The CDR3 bases are TGTGCCAGCTCACAGACAGCCCGAAGTATCTACGAGCAGTACTTC. Its translation is CASSQTARSIYEQYF.

J is TRBJ2-2 and V is TRBV5-6; 7 bases fit TRBD1. J was trimmed by 2 bases and V by 4 bases; bases with no gene match: 17. Germline CDR1 is SGHDT and CDR2 is YYEEEE. This CDR3 spans 19 amino acids. The CDR3: CASSGLRQGRKPNTGELFF. The CDR3 bases are TGTGCCAGCAGCGGACTGAGACAGGGTAGAAAACCAAACACCGGGGAGCTGTTTTTT.

This clone was counted only a few times. The chain joins TRBV10-3 to TRBJ1-1; D perhaps matches TRBD1 (6 bases). In germline, CDR1 is ENHRY, CDR2 SYGVKD. CDR3 length: 12 amino acids. V was cut by 7 bases and J by 1 base, with 7 bases left in between. CDR3 nucleotides: TGTGCCATCAAGGGACAGAACACTGAAGCTTTCTTT. This gives the protein CAIKGQNTEAFF.

A single count supports this clone. The V and J genes are TRBV29-1 and TRBJ2-7; 7 bases are shared with TRBD1. With 6 bases clipped from V and 2 bases from J, the junction kept 4 bases outside the gene matches. The CDR3 extends over 12 amino acids. The germline gives CDR1 SQVTM, CDR2 ANQGSEA. CDR3 sequence: CSVRDRAYEQYF. In nucleotides, the CDR3 is TGCAGCGTCCGGGACAGAGCCTACGAGCAGTACTTC.

This chain uses TRBV7-2 with TRBJ1-2; D is possibly TRBD1 (6 bases). Trimming removed 5 bases from V and 1 base from J, with 11 bases in between. CDR3 size: 14 residues. CDR1 and CDR2 from the germline V gene are SGHTA and FQGNSA. DNA for the CDR3: TGTGCCAGCAGCGGACAGACGGATAACTATGGCTACACCTTC. Its protein is CASSGQTDNYGYTF.

The V gene is TRBV6-5, the J gene TRBJ1-5; 9 positions agree with TRBD1. The CDR3 runs 15 residues. J was trimmed by 2 bases and V by 8 bases; bases with no gene match: 7. Per germline, CDR1 MNHEY and CDR2 SVGAGI. The DNA of the CDR3 is TGTGCCAGCGGTCGGACAGGGGAGGGCAATCAGCCCCAGCATTTT. It translates to CASGRTGEGNQPQHF.

The chain uses TRBV9 and TRBJ2-1, with 8 bases lining up with TRBD1. From germline, CDR1 is SGDLS and CDR2 YYNGEE. Germline trimming cut 3 bases from V and 6 bases from J; bases unmatched to any gene: 11. CDR3 length equals 16 residues. For the CDR3, the DNA is TGTGCCAGCAGCGCGCGACAGGGGAGATGGGGCAATGAGCAGTTCTTC. Encoded protein: CASSARQGRWGNEQFF.

V gene TRBV11-2 combines with J gene TRBJ2-1; TRBD2 aligns across 12 bases. The CDR3 runs 15 residues. Germline CDR1 is SGHAT and CDR2 is FQNNGV. V shed 7 bases, J shed 6 bases, and the junction held 7 bases outside the gene matches. In nucleotides, the CDR3 is TGTGCCAGCACCATTCTAGCGGGGGGGGGCAATGAGCAGTTCTTC. This sequence encodes CASTILAGGGNEQFF.

About this clone: One end of the junction is discordant with germline, which a read error may explain. The sample has other DNA sequences that encode this CDR3 too. The V call is TRBV7-2, the J call TRBJ2-3, with 10 bases lining up with TRBD2. There are 14 residues in the CDR3. Germline loops: CDR1 SGHTA, CDR2 FQGNSA. CDR3 residues: CASSLAGGLDTQYF. DNA of the CDR3: TGTGCCAGCAGTTTAGCGGGGGGATTAGATACGCAGTATTTT.

This clone showed up just once. CDR3 in amino acids: CASSYRGGGTEAFF. DNA of the CDR3: TGTGCCAGCAGTTACCGAGGGGGGGGCACTGAAGCTTTCTTT. The chain recombines TRBV6-6 with TRBJ1-1; TRBD1 might be the D (6 bases). Trimming cost V 2 bases and J 4 bases, with 11 bases left between them. The CDR3 totals 14 residues. Germline V gene sequence: CDR1 MNHNY, CDR2 SVGAGI (reference sequence).

This sequence joins TRBV7-3 and TRBJ2-3; TRBD1 matches at 7 bases. The CDR3 is 13 residues long. Unmatched junction bases numbered 2, after V lost 5 bases and J lost 3 bases. Germline lookup yields CDR1 SGHTA and CDR2 FQGTGA. The CDR3 sequence: CASSATGTDTQYF. CDR3 coding DNA: TGTGCCAGCAGCGCGACAGGGACAGATACGCAGTATTTT. Full variable domain (missing parts from reference TRBV7-3 and TRBJ2-3): GAGVSQTPSNKVTEKGKYVELRCDPISGHTALYWYRQSLGQGPEFLIYFQGTGAADDSGLPNDRFFAVRPEGSVSTLKIQRTERGDSAVYLCASSATGTDTQYFGPGTRLTVL.

The chain employs TRBV28 and TRBJ1-3; D is unresolved. This CDR3 comprises 14 residues. The V end lost 3 bases, the J end lost 4 bases, and 10 bases lay between the germline ends. Germline CDR1 is MDHEN and CDR2 is SYDVKM. CDR3 amino acids: CASSLAHLGNTIYF. CDR3 in DNA: TGTGCCAGCAGTTTGGCCCACCTCGGAAACACCATATATTTT.